Listed below are T cell receptor beta chains from one sample, sequenced in a study of cytomegalovirus exposure and HLA in healthy donors. Method: immunoSEQ multiplex PCR; TCRdb's copy keeps in-frame clones and lacks some. The data show roughly 150,000 clones, 80% seen once. The sequencing input was PBMCs. These receptors were collected from a woman aged 40 to 50 in good health and CMV-seronegative. CDR3s include the opening cysteine and the closing phenylalanine or tryptophan. Fields, in order: J gene, D gene, V gene, clone size, CDR3 DNA, CDR3 protein. The D gene is left open where the match is weak. Part of the rows lack a size; the others show once, few, many or a class for expanded clones.

TRBJ1-4	TRBD1	TRBV7-9	.	TGTGCCAGCAGCATCGCGGCAACAGGGGAAAGGGAAAAACTGTTTTTT	CASSIAATGEREKLFF
TRBJ2-3	.	TRBV7-2	.	TGTGCCAGCAGCTTAAGGCCGGGCGGGAGCACAGATACGCAGTATTTT	CASSLRPGGSTDTQYF
TRBJ1-5	.	TRBV2	.	TGTGCCAGCAAGAGGAATTTGCCAGACAATCAGCCCCAGCATTTT	CASKRNLPDNQPQHF
TRBJ1-5	TRBD1	TRBV6-1	.	TGTGCCGCTGGGGCAGGGGGCTTTGGGCCCCAGCATTTT	CAAGAGGFGPQHF
TRBJ1-1	TRBD1	TRBV12-5	.	TGTGCTAGTGGTTTGGGGAACAGGGGAAACACTGAAGCTTTCTTT	CASGLGNRGNTEAFF
TRBJ1-3	.	TRBV30	once	TGTGCCTGGAGTGCGGGTTCTGGAAACACCATATATTTT	CAWSAGSGNTIYF
TRBJ2-7	TRBD1	TRBV14	.	TGTGCCAGCAGCCAGGGGACAGGCTACGAGCAGTACTTC	CASSQGTGYEQYF
TRBJ2-7	.	TRBV21-1	.	TGTGCCAGCAGCAAATCCGGACTAGTCCGCTCCTACGAGCAGTACTTC	CASSKSGLVRSYEQYF
TRBJ2-5	TRBD2	TRBV7-3	.	TGTGCCAGCAGCCGGGGGGGCCCTCAAGAGACCCAGTACTTC	CASSRGGPQETQYF
TRBJ2-1	TRBD2	TRBV29-1	.	TGCAGCGTTGAAACGGGACTAGCGGTATCCTACAATGAGCAGTTCTTC	CSVETGLAVSYNEQFF
TRBJ2-1	.	TRBV6-5	.	TGTGCCAGCAGTTACGAGGGCTACAATGAGCAGTTCTTC	CASSYEGYNEQFF
TRBJ2-7	.	TRBV11-3	.	TGTGCCAGCAGCTCATACAGGAGCTCCTACGAGCAGTACTTC	CASSSYRSSYEQYF
TRBJ2-7	.	TRBV9	once	TGTGCCAGCAGCGTAGATGCAGGCTACGAGCAGTACTTC	CASSVDAGYEQYF
TRBJ1-3	.	TRBV9	once	TGTGCCAGCAGCGTAGGGTCTTTGACAGGCTCTGGAAACACCATATATTTT	CASSVGSLTGSGNTIYF
TRBJ1-1	.	TRBV6-1	few	TGTGCCAGCAGTTTGCACTTGAACACTGAAGCTTTCTTT	CASSLHLNTEAFF
TRBJ1-6	.	TRBV9	.	TGTGCCAGCAGCGTAGAGGGGATTTCACCCCTCCACTTT	CASSVEGISPLHF
TRBJ2-7	.	TRBV11-2	.	TGTGCCAGCAGCTTTCACAGTACCACCTACGAGCAGTACTTC	CASSFHSTTYEQYF